This T cell receptor (beta chain) was obtained from a study of blood T cells in healthy people across ages. PCR was performed a second time for roughly 6 to 12 cycles using a sample-barcoded 5' primer and a J-beta primer mix. TCRdb reprocessed the 5' RACE reads via MiXCR and lists one record per CDR3 protein. This table holds about 640,000 distinct CDR3 sequences, roughly three fifths found once. This TCR was sampled from a man aged 55 to 70 in good health. The sequenced sample consisted of blood.

The CDR3 reads CASSLVGSKMNTEAFF. DNA of the CDR3: TGTGCCAGCAGCTTAGTAGGCAGTAAAATGAACACTGAAGCTTTCTTT. The J gene is TRBJ1-1, the V gene TRBV7-2; no reliable D call. CDR1 SGHTA and CDR2 FQGNSA come from the germline V gene. The V end was cut by 1 base, the J end by 0 bases, with 12 bases between. This CDR3 contains 16 residues.